A selection of T cell receptor beta chains follows, all from one sample in a study of blood T cell repertoires in COVID-19. Sequencing was performed with immunoSEQ multiplex PCR; in TCRdb, only in-frame clones are kept and a portion is missing. The sample lists over 400,000 clones, roughly 88% occurring once. The sequenced sample consisted of peripheral blood. Source of these receptors: a human donor in a cohort sampled during active COVID-19. Both conserved end residues are part of each CDR3. D genes are given only for firm matches. Size tells how often a clone was seen (once, few, many) or the class of an expanded clone, and some rows leave it out.

V	D	size	length	J	DNA	CDR3
TRBV19	TRBD1	NA	15	TRBJ1-5	TGTGCCAGTAGGACCACAGGGGTCGGAAATCAGCCCCAGCATTTT	CASRTTGVGNQPQHF
TRBV9	NA	NA	16	TRBJ1-1	TGTGCCAGCAGCCCCTGGGACCCGGTGGGGGCCCCTGAAGCTTTCTTT	CASSPWDPVGAPEAFF
TRBV3-1/TRBV3-2	NA	NA	13	TRBJ2-7	TGTGCCAGCAGCCAAGACAGGGGTACCGAGCAGTACTTC	CASSQDRGTEQYF
TRBV3-1/TRBV3-2	NA	NA	15	TRBJ2-3	TGTGCCAGCAGCCGGGCGGGGGCTAGCACAGATACGCAGTATTTT	CASSRAGASTDTQYF
TRBV5-6	TRBD1	NA	16	TRBJ1-3	TGTGCCAGCAGCGTTTTCTCGACAGGGGGTGGAAACACCATATATTTT	CASSVFSTGGGNTIYF
TRBV5-6	NA	NA	13	TRBJ2-7	TGTGCCAGCAGCTTAACCAGTCTCTACGAGCAGTACTTC	CASSLTSLYEQYF
TRBV15	TRBD2	NA	13	TRBJ2-3	TGTGCCACCAGCCAGCGGGACACAGATACGCAGTATTTT	CATSQRDTDTQYF
TRBV7-2	NA	NA	14	TRBJ2-1	TGTGCCAGCAAAAAAGGGGGTTCTTCAAATGAGCAGTTCTTC	CASKKGGSSNEQFF
TRBV3-1/TRBV3-2	NA	NA	14	TRBJ1-1	TGTGCCAGCAGCCAGAGAAGTGATAACACTGAAGCTTTCTTT	CASSQRSDNTEAFF
TRBV6-5	TRBD1	NA	14	TRBJ2-7	TGTGCCAGCAGAGGCTGGGACAGGGTCCACGAGCAGTACTTC	CASRGWDRVHEQYF
TRBV9	TRBD2	once	18	TRBJ2-7	TGTGCCAGCAGCGCCGGACTAGCGGGCGGATTGTCCTCCTACGAGCAGTACTTC	CASSAGLAGGLSSYEQYF
TRBV3-1/TRBV3-2	NA	NA	14	TRBJ2-2	TGTGCCAGCAGCCATGCGGGATACACCGGGGAGCTGTTTTTT	CASSHAGYTGELFF
TRBV19	TRBD2	NA	15	TRBJ2-1	TGTGCCAGTAGTATCGAGGGAGGGCCCTACAATGAGCAGTTCTTC	CASSIEGGPYNEQFF
TRBV19	NA	once	15	TRBJ1-5	TGTGCCAGTAGTATAGTCGCCAGAAATAATCAGCCCCAGCATTTT	CASSIVARNNQPQHF
TRBV23-1	TRBD1	NA	14	TRBJ2-7	TGCGCCAGCAGTCATGGGACAGGGAAAGGCGAGCAGTACTTC	CASSHGTGKGEQYF
TRBV30	TRBD2	NA	16	TRBJ2-1	TGTGCCTGGAGTCAGGGACTAGCGGACTCCTACAATGAGCAGTTCTTC	CAWSQGLADSYNEQFF
TRBV29-1	NA	NA	13	TRBJ1-4	TGCAGCGTCATGAAGGCGGATTCTGAAAAACTGTTTTTT	CSVMKADSEKLFF
TRBV14	TRBD1	NA	12	TRBJ1-1	TGTGCCAGCAGCCAGGTCAGGGGGAAAGCTTTCTTT	CASSQVRGKAFF
TRBV6-5	TRBD1	few	16	TRBJ1-1	TGTGCCAGCAGTTACGTCCGGACAGGGGGGAACACTGAAGCTTTCTTT	CASSYVRTGGNTEAFF
TRBV4-2	TRBD2	NA	16	TRBJ2-3	TGTGCCAGCAGCCAAATTACTAGCGGGAGAGGAGATACGCAGTATTTT	CASSQITSGRGDTQYF
TRBV11-2	NA	NA	15	TRBJ2-5	TGTGCCAGCAGCTTAAACCCTACGGTTTGGGAGACCCAGTACTTC	CASSLNPTVWETQYF
TRBV10-2	TRBD2	NA	16	TRBJ2-5	TGCGCCAGCAGTGAGTCAGATAGCGGGAGCAGAGAGACCCAGTACTTC	CASSESDSGSRETQYF
TRBV21-1	NA	NA	17	TRBJ2-5	TGTGCCAGCAGCAAACCACCTACAGACAGGGGGGGAGAGACCCAGTACTTC	CASSKPPTDRGGETQYF
TRBV30	TRBD1	NA	16	TRBJ2-7	TGTGCCTGGAGTCTTTATCGACAGGGGGTAGCCTACGAGCAGTACTTC	CAWSLYRQGVAYEQYF
TRBV29-1	NA	NA	11	TRBJ1-2	NA	CSVASGTGTVF
TRBV4-1	NA	NA	15	TRBJ2-7	TGCGCCAGCAGCCAAAAGACAGAAGCTGCCTACGAGCAGTACTTC	CASSQKTEAAYEQYF
TRBV30	TRBD1	few	12	TRBJ2-7	TGTGCCTGGAGGCCACAGGGGTACGAGCAGTACTTC	CAWRPQGYEQYF
TRBV5-4	NA	once	16	TRBJ1-2	TGTGCCAGCAGCTTGCCTTTATCGGGAAATAACTATGGCTACACCTTC	CASSLPLSGNNYGYTF
TRBV4-3	NA	NA	14	TRBJ2-3	TGCGCCAGCAGCCCGAGTGGTACCACAGATACGCAGTATTTT	CASSPSGTTDTQYF